The TCR beta chain described here comes from a study of T cell responses to AZD1222 COVID-19 vaccine. Assay: immunoSEQ multiplex PCR; the TCRdb copy retains only in-frame clones and omits some. The table lists some 120,000 clones, more than 85% of them singletons, with about 2.9% in the top ten. The germline CDR1 and CDR2 sequences are MNHEY and SVGAGI. The length of the CDR3 is 15 residues. With 8 bases removed from V and 1 base from J, the gap between germline ends came to 15 bases. J is TRBJ1-5 and V is TRBV6-5, with D possibly matching TRBD1 (6 bases). The origin of this receptor is an adult who received the AZD1222 COVID-19 vaccine. Sample: peripheral blood, taken 28 days after the second AZD1222 dose. CDR3 coding DNA: TGTGCCAGCCACCAAGGGGGGATCAGCAATCAGCCCCAGCATTTT. This translates into CASHQGGISNQPQHF.